This T cell receptor beta chain was captured by sequencing in a study of T cells after yellow fever vaccination. Study overall: Some fractions had low cell numbers, and these were prepared with SMART-Seq v4 Ultra Low Input.

Template switching by 5'RACE produced TCR cDNA, adding a universal primer site and UMIs. MiXCR was run by TCRdb on the 5' RACE reads, yielding one entry per CDR3 protein. The repertoire has about 350,000 distinct CDR3 sequences, approximately 13% of them found once; the top ten carry 2.5% to 4%. Germline CDR1 is MGHRA and CDR2 is YSYEKL. This CDR3 comprises 14 residues. Trimming stripped 4 bases from V and 1 base from J, with 9 bases between. This clonotype has just a few counts. This clonotype was obtained from a man aged 18 to 29 who received the YFV17D yellow fever vaccine. The V gene is TRBV4-1, the J gene TRBJ2-3; possibly TRBD1 or TRBD2 for D (5 bases each). The sequencing here drew on CD4+ T cells sorted from PBMCs, taken 15 days after the yellow fever booster vaccination. The CDR3: CASSPVGRTDTQYF. The CDR3 coding sequence is TGCGCCAGCAGCCCCGTGGGACGCACAGATACGCAGTATTTT.